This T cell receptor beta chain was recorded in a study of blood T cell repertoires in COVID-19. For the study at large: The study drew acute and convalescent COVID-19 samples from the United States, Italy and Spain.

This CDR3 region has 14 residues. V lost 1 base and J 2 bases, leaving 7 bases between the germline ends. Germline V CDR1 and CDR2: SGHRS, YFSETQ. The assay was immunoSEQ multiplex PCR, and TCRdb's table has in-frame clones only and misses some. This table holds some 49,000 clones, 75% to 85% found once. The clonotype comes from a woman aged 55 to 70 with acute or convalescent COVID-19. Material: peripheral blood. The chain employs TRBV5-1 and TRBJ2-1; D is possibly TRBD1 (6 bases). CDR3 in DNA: TGCGCCAGCAGCTTGCAGGGGCCCTACAATGAGCAGTTCTTC. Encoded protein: CASSLQGPYNEQFF.